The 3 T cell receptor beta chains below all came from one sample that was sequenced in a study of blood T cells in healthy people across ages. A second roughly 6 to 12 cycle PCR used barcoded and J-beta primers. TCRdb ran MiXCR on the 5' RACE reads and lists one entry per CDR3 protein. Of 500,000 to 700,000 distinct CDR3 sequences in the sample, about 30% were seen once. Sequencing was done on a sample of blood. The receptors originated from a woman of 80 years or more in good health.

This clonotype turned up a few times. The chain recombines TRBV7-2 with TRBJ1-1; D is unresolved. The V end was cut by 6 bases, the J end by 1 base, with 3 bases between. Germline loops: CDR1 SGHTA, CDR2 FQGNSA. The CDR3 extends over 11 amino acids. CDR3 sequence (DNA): TGTGCCAGCAGATCGAACACTGAAGCTTTCTTT. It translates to CASRSNTEAFF.

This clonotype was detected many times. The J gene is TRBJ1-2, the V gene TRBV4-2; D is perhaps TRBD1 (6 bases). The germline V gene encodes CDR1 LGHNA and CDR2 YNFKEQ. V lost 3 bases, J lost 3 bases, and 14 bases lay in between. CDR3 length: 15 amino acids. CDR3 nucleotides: TGTGCCAGCAGCCAGCCCCGGGACACCTACTATGGCTACACCTTC. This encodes CASSQPRDTYYGYTF.

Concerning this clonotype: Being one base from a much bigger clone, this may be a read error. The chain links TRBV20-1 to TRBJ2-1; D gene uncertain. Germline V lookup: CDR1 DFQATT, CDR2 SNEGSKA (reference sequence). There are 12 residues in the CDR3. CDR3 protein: CGASPRLNEQFF. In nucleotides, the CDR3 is TGCGGTGCGAGTCCCCGTCTAAATGAGCAGTTCTTC.